Listed here are 31 T cell receptor beta chains from one sample, sequenced in a study of T cell repertoires in aging, cancer and after chemotherapy. TRB rearrangements spanning V, D and J were amplified using mixed TRB-A/B primers. TCRdb re-analysed the multiplex PCR reads in MiXCR, keeping a single row per CDR3 protein. The repertoire holds approximately 6,300 distinct CDR3 sequences, with around 40% as singletons. TCR beta rearrangements were amplified from peripheral blood genomic DNA. The sample comprised blood. Every receptor here comes from a human donor with a blood cancer.

This clonotype was detected only a few times. The chain recombines TRBV6-5 with TRBJ2-1; 9 bases map to TRBD2. V gave up 5 bases and J gave up 0 bases; unmatched junction bases: 2. CDR1 is MNHEY, CDR2 SVGAGI, per germline. This CDR3 has 15 residues. CDR3 in amino acids: CASSELAGSYNEQFF. For the CDR3, the DNA is TGTGCCAGCAGTGAACTAGCGGGCTCCTACAATGAGCAGTTCTTC.

This chain uses TRBV19 with TRBJ2-7; possibly TRBD2 for D (6 bases). This CDR3 is 16 amino acids long. With 1 base removed from V and 0 bases from J, the gap between germline ends came to 13 bases. CDR1 and CDR2 from the germline V gene are LNHDA and SQIVND (reference sequence). The CDR3 loop reads CASSIAGGAISYEQYF. The CDR3 DNA is TGTGCCAGTAGTATAGCTGGCGGGGCGATCTCCTACGAGCAGTACTTC.

This clonotype has a handful of counts. The rearrangement links TRBV12-3 or TRBV12-4 to TRBJ2-3; D is tentatively TRBD1 or TRBD2 (5 bases each). V shed 2 bases and J shed 3 bases, with 9 bases lying between them. The CDR3 runs 14 residues. The CDR3: CASSLTGPTDTQYF. The CDR3 bases are TGTGCCAGCAGTTTAACGGGACCTACAGATACGCAGTATTTT.

This chain links TRBV4-3 with TRBJ2-7, with D possibly matching TRBD1 (6 bases). Germline CDR1 is LGHNA and CDR2 is YSLEER. With 3 bases removed from V and 0 bases from J, the gap between germline ends came to 12 bases. The CDR3 length is 15 residues. CDR3 sequence (DNA): TGCGCCAGCAGCCAGACGGACAGCAGCTCCTACGAGCAGTACTTC. This codes for CASSQTDSSSYEQYF.

The chain carries TRBV27 and TRBJ2-3; no clear D gene. The CDR3 has 13 amino acids. Germline V gene lookup returns CDR1 MNHEY and CDR2 SMNVEV (reference sequence). V was cut by 7 bases and J by 0 bases, with 8 bases left in between. This chain's CDR3 is CASINPSTDTQYF. CDR3 bases: TGTGCCAGCATTAATCCTAGCACAGATACGCAGTATTTT.

On this clonotype: This may arise from a read error, as a much more abundant clone is one base away. V gene TRBV19 combines with J gene TRBJ2-7; TRBD2 matches at 14 bases. The CDR3 consists of 16 residues. Germline CDR1 is LNHDA and CDR2 is SQIVND (reference sequence). For the CDR3, the DNA is TGTGCCAGTAGCCGACTAGCGGGAGGGCGGTCCTACGAGGAGTACTTC. It specifies CASSRLAGGRSYEEYF.

This chain links TRBV12-3 or TRBV12-4 with TRBJ1-5; the D gene is possibly TRBD1 (6 bases). V gave up 5 bases and J gave up 7 bases, with 15 bases separating them. This CDR3 has 14 residues. The CDR3 protein is CASSQGGVEQPQHF. The CDR3 DNA reads as TGTGCCAGCAGTCAAGGGGGGGTCGAGCAGCCCCAGCATTTT.

V gene TRBV19 combines with J gene TRBJ2-2; TRBD2 aligns across 10 bases. Germline V gene data show CDR1 as LNHDA and CDR2 as SQIVND (reference sequence). The CDR3 loop spans 14 amino acids. V was pared by 3 bases and J by 9 bases, with 4 bases of the junction left unmatched. In nucleotides, the CDR3 is TGTGCCAGTAGTATGTCTAGCGGGAGCCGGGAGCTGTTTTTT. It yields the protein CASSMSSGSRELFF. Based on the CDR3 plus reference TRBV19 and TRBJ2-2, the full variable domain is DGGITQSPKYLFRKEGQNVTLSCEQNLNHDAMYWYRQDPGQGLRLIYYSQIVNDFQKGDIAEGYSVSREKKESFPLTVTSAQKNPTAFYLCASSMSSGSRELFFGEGSRLTVL.

This chain joins TRBV6-2 or TRBV6-3 and TRBJ2-5; D is unresolved. Trimming took off 4 bases at V and 6 bases at J, with 12 bases between the two ends. The CDR3 runs to 13 residues. The V gene's germline CDR1 is MNHEY and CDR2 SVGEGT. CDR3 residues: CASSWGSSQTQYF. CDR3 DNA: TGTGCCAGCAGTTGGGGAAGTTCGCAGACCCAGTACTTC.

The rearrangement uses TRBV5-1 and TRBJ2-2, with D perhaps TRBD2 (6 bases). V lost 3 bases, J lost 5 bases, and 11 bases lay in between. CDR3 length: 14 residues. Germline V gene lookup returns CDR1 SGHRS and CDR2 YFSETQ. The CDR3 DNA follows: TGCGCCAGCAGCTCAATCGGGGGAACCGGGGAGCTGTTTTTT. Translation gives CASSSIGGTGELFF.

The chain employs TRBV6-1 and TRBJ2-2; D possibly corresponds to TRBD1 (5 bases). The CDR3 runs 16 residues. Germline V gene sequence: CDR1 MNHNS, CDR2 SASEGT. The V and J ends lost 6 bases and 0 bases respectively, with 14 bases between them. The CDR3 loop reads CASRYAGLANTGELFF. DNA of the CDR3: TGTGCCAGCAGATACGCAGGGTTGGCGAACACCGGGGAGCTGTTTTTT.

This clonotype was detected only a few times. The rearrangement links TRBV6-1 to TRBJ1-5; D gene uncertain. This CDR3 contains 15 residues. V was pared by 3 bases and J by 4 bases, with 13 bases between. Per germline, CDR1 MNHNS and CDR2 SASEGT. CDR3 DNA sequence: TGTGCCAGCAGTGATCCCCCCCTTGGGAATCAGCCCCAGCATTTT. It is translated as CASSDPPLGNQPQHF.

This chain connects TRBV27 to TRBJ2-7; a weak D match, TRBD2 (5 bases). This CDR3 region has 14 residues. V lost 2 bases and J lost 2, with 10 bases in between. Germline V gene lookup returns CDR1 MNHEY and CDR2 SMNVEV (reference sequence). The DNA for the CDR3 is TGTGCCAGCAGTTTAAGGCTAGCCGCCTACGAGCAGTACTTC. It specifies CASSLRLAAYEQYF.

V gene TRBV6-1 combines with J gene TRBJ1-2, with D possibly being TRBD1 (6 bases). Germline lookup yields CDR1 MNHNS and CDR2 SASEGT. Trimming cost V 3 bases and J 8 bases, with 25 bases left between them. This CDR3 is built from 17 residues. The chain's CDR3 is CASSDVRIGTRGRGYTF. CDR3 in DNA: TGTGCCAGCAGTGACGTCCGAATCGGGACAAGGGGTCGGGGCTACACCTTC.

The chain employs TRBV27 and TRBJ2-4; 7 nucleotides agree with TRBD1. The CDR3 runs to 17 residues. Germline V lookup: CDR1 MNHEY, CDR2 SMNVEV (reference sequence). J gave up 1 base and V 6 bases, and 12 bases lay outside the gene matches. CDR3 DNA sequence: TGTGCCAGCAGGACCTCTGGAGCCAGGGGGGCCAAAAACATTCAGTACTTC. Protein product: CASRTSGARGAKNIQYF.

This clonotype occurred a few times. The chain has TRBV15 and TRBJ2-2, with D maybe TRBD1 (5 bases). The germline V gene has CDR1 LNHNV and CDR2 YYDKDF (reference sequence). The V end lost 0 bases, the J end lost 0 bases, and 11 bases lay between the germline ends. This CDR3 comprises 17 residues. CDR3 loop: CATSRDSDRSNTGELFF. CDR3 nucleotides: TGTGCCACCAGCAGAGATTCTGACAGATCGAACACCGGGGAGCTGTTTTTT.

The rearrangement links TRBV14 to TRBJ1-2, with unresolved D. V lost 6 bases and J 8 bases, leaving 22 bases between the germline ends. The CDR3 sequence is 15 residues long. Germline CDR1 SGHDN, CDR2 FVKESK. CDR3 sequence (DNA): TGTGCCAGCAGTATCCATACCCGGTCCTCACGCGGCTACACCTTC. Amino acids: CASSIHTRSSRGYTF.

V usage is TRBV19 and J usage is TRBJ2-1, with 8 bases that match TRBD2. V was clipped by 0 bases and J by 8 bases; unmatched bases: 9. Germline assignment: CDR1 LNHDA and CDR2 SQIVND (reference sequence). This CDR3 has 16 amino acids. The CDR3 here is CASSIDGTRERDEQFF. DNA for the CDR3: TGTGCCAGTAGTATAGACGGGACTAGGGAGAGGGATGAGCAGTTCTTC.

This clonotype is judged medium-sized. The chain has TRBV6-5 and TRBJ2-2; D is unresolved. The CDR3 contains 12 residues. Trimming took 5 bases from V and 4 from J, leaving 5 bases between them. CDR1 MNHEY and CDR2 SVGAGI come from the germline V gene. CDR3 sequence: CASSDVTGELFF. CDR3 bases: TGTGCCAGCAGTGACGTCACCGGGGAGCTGTTTTTT.

The chain carries TRBV18 and TRBJ2-1; D might be TRBD1 or TRBD2, each matching 5 bases. V was pared by 3 bases and J by 7 bases, with 13 bases between. From germline, CDR1 is KGHSH and CDR2 LQKENI. The CDR3 spans 14 residues. The CDR3 sequence: CASSPPGPRNEQFF. Written as DNA, the CDR3 is TGTGCCAGCTCACCGCCGGGACCCCGAAATGAGCAGTTCTTC.

The V and J genes are TRBV6-6 and TRBJ2-7; D is unresolved. V lost 5 bases to trimming and J lost 7 bases, with 9 bases between them. This CDR3 comprises 11 residues. CDR1 and CDR2 from the germline V gene are MNHNY and SVGAGI (reference sequence). CDR3 region: CASSNLREQYF. CDR3 coding DNA: TGTGCCAGCAGTAACTTAAGGGAGCAGTACTTC.

This clonotype rates as medium-sized. V gene TRBV29-1 combines with J gene TRBJ1-1, with 11 bases aligning to TRBD1. In germline, CDR1 is SQVTM, CDR2 ANQGSEA. The CDR3 sequence is 13 residues long. V was pared by 6 bases and J by 5 bases, with 5 bases of the junction left unmatched. The CDR3 DNA is TGCAGCGTGGGGACAGGGGGAACGACTGAAGCTTTCTTT. Protein: CSVGTGGTTEAFF. Using reference TRBV29-1 and TRBJ1-1 for the parts outside the CDR3, the full variable domain is SAVISQKPSRDICQRGTSLTIQCQVDSQVTMMFWYRQQPGQSLTLIATANQGSEATYESGFVIDKFPISRPNLTFSTLTVSNMSPEDSSIYLCSVGTGGTTEAFFGQGTRLTVV.

This clonotype showed up just a few times. The chain links TRBV12-3 or TRBV12-4 to TRBJ2-3, with a tentative D call TRBD2 (6 bases). The CDR3 loop spans 14 amino acids. Trimming shortened V by 3 bases and J by 1 base, and 8 bases separated the two germline ends. CDR3 in amino acids: CASSLSGGTDTQYF. The CDR3 bases are TGTGCCAGCAGTTTGTCGGGGGGCACAGATACGCAGTATTTT.

This clonotype has only a few counts. The chain combines TRBV5-6 with TRBJ1-1; D is unclear. Germline CDR1 is SGHDT and CDR2 is YYEEEE. The CDR3 has 13 residues. V lost 4 bases and J 0 bases, leaving 7 bases between the germline ends. The CDR3 DNA sequence: TGTGCCAGCAGCCCACGGATGAACACTGAAGCTTTCTTT. This codes for CASSPRMNTEAFF.

The chain links TRBV6-5 to TRBJ1-6; no firm D call. Germline V gene sequence: CDR1 MNHEY, CDR2 SVGAGI. This CDR3 contains 14 residues. V gave up 4 bases and J gave up 7 bases, with 11 bases separating them. CDR3 DNA: TGTGCCAGCAGTTTGGAGGGCTGGAATTCACCCCTCCACTTT. Residues: CASSLEGWNSPLHF.

This clonotype has a handful of counts. The gene calls are TRBV6-1 and TRBJ2-5; D call uncertain. Trimming removed 7 bases from V and 0 bases from J, with 12 bases in between. CDR1 MNHNS and CDR2 SASEGT come from the germline V gene. The CDR3 has 14 residues. Here the CDR3 reads CASKTSAYQETQYF. The CDR3 nucleotides are TGTGCCAGCAAGACCAGCGCTTACCAAGAGACCCAGTACTTC.

The chain combines TRBV7-9 with TRBJ2-1; possibly TRBD1 for D (7 bases). Germline CDR1 reads SEHNR; CDR2 reads FQNEAQ (reference sequence). The CDR3 extends over 15 amino acids. V was clipped by 5 bases and J by 6 bases, with 17 bases between them. The CDR3 bases are TGTGCCAGCAGCCCCTCCGCAGGGGGGATCAATGAGCAGTTCTTC. It encodes CASSPSAGGINEQFF. Combining the CDR3 with reference TRBV7-9 and TRBJ2-1 gives the whole variable domain DTGVSQNPRHKITKRGQNVTFRCDPISEHNRLYWYRQTLGQGPEFLTYFQNEAQLEKSRLLSDRFSAERPKGSFSTLEIQRTEQGDSAMYLCASSPSAGGINEQFFGPGTRLTVL.

The chain joins TRBV12-3 or TRBV12-4 to TRBJ2-7; tentatively, D is TRBD1 or TRBD2 (5 bases each). Trimming left V 6 bases short and J 2 bases short, with 17 bases between. CDR3 length: 15 residues. The CDR3 loop is CASSATGTQTYEQYF. CDR3 bases: TGTGCCAGCAGCGCGACCGGGACCCAGACCTACGAGCAGTACTTC.

Only a few counts were recorded for this clonotype. V usage is TRBV19 and J usage is TRBJ2-1, with D perhaps matching TRBD2 (6 bases). CDR3 length equals 16 residues. The germline gives CDR1 LNHDA, CDR2 SQIVND (reference sequence). Trimming took 0 bases from V and 1 from J, leaving 10 bases between them. The CDR3 nucleotides read TGTGCCAGTAGTATAGAGGCAGGGAGGTCCTACAATGAGCAGTTCTTC. Translation gives CASSIEAGRSYNEQFF.

By sample fraction, this clonotype is medium-sized. J is TRBJ2-6 and V is TRBV27; TRBD2 agrees at 7 bases. V was clipped by 5 bases and J by 0 bases; unmatched bases: 7. The CDR3 extends over 17 amino acids. From germline, CDR1 is MNHEY and CDR2 SMNVEV (reference sequence). The CDR3 loop reads CASSSWRGSSGANVLTF. DNA for the CDR3: TGTGCCAGCAGTAGTTGGCGGGGGAGCTCTGGGGCCAACGTCCTGACTTTC.

The genes are TRBV12-3 or TRBV12-4 and TRBJ2-5; TRBD2 matches 8 bases. The CDR3 covers 15 residues. Trimming removed 2 bases from V and 1 base from J; junction bases left unmatched: 3. CDR3 sequence reads: CASSLQTSAQETQYF. CDR3 nucleotide sequence: TGTGCCAGCAGTTTACAGACTAGCGCCCAAGAGACCCAGTACTTC.